This T cell receptor (beta chain) was obtained from a study of blood T cell repertoires in COVID-19. In the authors' workflow: Quantification of nucleated cells was approximated via reference gene primer amplification. The data were produced by immunoSEQ multiplex PCR, yet TCRdb's version contains in-frame clones alone and is incomplete. V, J and clone size reflect that table, while D and trimming were determined from the DNA. The sample has fewer than 250,000 clones, around 80% seen once. V gave up 0 bases and J gave up 0 bases; unmatched junction bases: 0. Looked up from germline, CDR1 is WNHNN and CDR2 is SYGVQD (reference sequence). The CDR3 runs 16 residues.

Sequenced: peripheral blood. The V gene is TRBV10-1, the J gene TRBJ2-2, with 8 positions matching TRBD2. The clonotype originates from a woman aged 45-65 years with acute or convalescent COVID-19. The CDR3 nucleotides are TGCGCCAGCAGTGAGTCACTAGCGGCGAACACCGGGGAGCTGTTTTTT. Protein sequence: CASSESLAANTGELFF.